This TCR beta chain emerged from a study of blood T cell repertoires in COVID-19. Study-level background: Samples taken during acute and convalescent COVID-19 were collected in the United States, Italy and Spain. PBMCs, B-cell-depleted T cells, or T cells were the source of the cDNA or gDNA that made up the material.

Study processing details: Amplification of reference gene primers was used by the study to estimate nucleated cell counts. Sequencing used immunoSEQ multiplex PCR; TCRdb keeps in-frame clones, though not all of them. V, J and clone size are taken as reported in that table, and D and trimming were inferred from the DNA itself. The table shows under 200,000 clones, with around 89% occurring only once. Trimming left V 5 bases short and J 2 bases short, with 9 bases between. There are 13 residues in the CDR3. The germline V gene encodes CDR1 MNHEY and CDR2 SMNVEV (reference sequence). V is TRBV27 and J is TRBJ2-5; D is undetermined. The specimen was peripheral blood. The receptor was isolated from a man aged 40-49 years with active or convalescent COVID-19. The CDR3 reads CASSQRPQETQYF. The DNA for the CDR3 is TGTGCCAGCAGTCAGCGACCTCAAGAGACCCAGTACTTC.